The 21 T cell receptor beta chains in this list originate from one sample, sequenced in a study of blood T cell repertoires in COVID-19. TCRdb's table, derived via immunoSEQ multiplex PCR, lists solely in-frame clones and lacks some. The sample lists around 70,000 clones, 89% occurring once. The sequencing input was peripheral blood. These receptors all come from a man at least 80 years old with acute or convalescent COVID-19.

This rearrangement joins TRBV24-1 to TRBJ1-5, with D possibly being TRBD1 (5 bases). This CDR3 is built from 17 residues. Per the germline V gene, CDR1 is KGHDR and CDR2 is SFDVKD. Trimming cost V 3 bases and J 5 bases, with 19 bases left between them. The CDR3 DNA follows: TGTGCCACCAGTGATATGGGGCGCAGGGAAGATCATCAGCCCCAGCATTTT. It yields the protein CATSDMGRREDHQPQHF.

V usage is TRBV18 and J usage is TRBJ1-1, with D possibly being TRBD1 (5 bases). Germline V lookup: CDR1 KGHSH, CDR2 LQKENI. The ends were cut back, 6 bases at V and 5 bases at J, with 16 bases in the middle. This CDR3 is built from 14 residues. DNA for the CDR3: TGTGCCAGCTCCCCGCGACAGCCCCGTACTGAAGCTTTCTTT. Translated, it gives CASSPRQPRTEAFF.

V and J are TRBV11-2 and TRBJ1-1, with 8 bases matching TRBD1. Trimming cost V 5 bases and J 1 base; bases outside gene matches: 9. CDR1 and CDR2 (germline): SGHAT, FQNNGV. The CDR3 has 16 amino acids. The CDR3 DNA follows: TGTGCCAGCAGCCCAAGACAGGGGCTGGGGAACACTGAAGCTTTCTTT. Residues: CASSPRQGLGNTEAFF.

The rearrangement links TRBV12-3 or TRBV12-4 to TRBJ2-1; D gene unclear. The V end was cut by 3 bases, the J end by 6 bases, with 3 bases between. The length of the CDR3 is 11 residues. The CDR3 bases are TGTGCCAGCAGTTTGAGCAATGAGCAGTTCTTC. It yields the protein CASSLSNEQFF.

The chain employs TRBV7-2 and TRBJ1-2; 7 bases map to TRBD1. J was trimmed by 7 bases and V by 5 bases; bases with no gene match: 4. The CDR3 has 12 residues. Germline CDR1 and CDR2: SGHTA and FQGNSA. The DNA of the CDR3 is TGTGCCAGCAGCCAAGACAGGGCTGGCTACACCTTC. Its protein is CASSQDRAGYTF. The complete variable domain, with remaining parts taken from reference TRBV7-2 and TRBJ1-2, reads GAGVSQSPSNKVTEKGKDVELRCDPISGHTALYWYRQSLGQGLEFLIYFQGNSAPDKSGLPSDRFSAERTGGSVSTLTIQRTQQEDSAVYLCASSQDRAGYTFGSGTRLTVV.

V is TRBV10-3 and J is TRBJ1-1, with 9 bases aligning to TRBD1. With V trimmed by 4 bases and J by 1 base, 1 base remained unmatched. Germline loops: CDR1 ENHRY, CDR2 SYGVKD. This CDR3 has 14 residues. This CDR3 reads CAISGTGENTEAFF. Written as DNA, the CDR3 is TGTGCCATCAGTGGGACAGGGGAGAACACTGAAGCTTTCTTT.

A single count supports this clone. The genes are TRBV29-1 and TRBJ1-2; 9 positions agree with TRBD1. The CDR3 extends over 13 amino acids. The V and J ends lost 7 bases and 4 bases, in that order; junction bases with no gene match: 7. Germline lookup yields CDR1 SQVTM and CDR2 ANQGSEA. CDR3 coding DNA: TGCAGCGCCGGACAGGGGTTAGGCTATGGCTACACCTTC. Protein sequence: CSAGQGLGYGYTF.

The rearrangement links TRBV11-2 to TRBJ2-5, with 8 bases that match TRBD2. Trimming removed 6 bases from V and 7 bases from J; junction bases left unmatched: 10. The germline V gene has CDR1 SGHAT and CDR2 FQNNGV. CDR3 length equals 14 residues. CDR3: CASRSGLAEGTQYF. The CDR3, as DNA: TGTGCCAGCAGGTCCGGACTAGCCGAGGGGACCCAGTACTTC.

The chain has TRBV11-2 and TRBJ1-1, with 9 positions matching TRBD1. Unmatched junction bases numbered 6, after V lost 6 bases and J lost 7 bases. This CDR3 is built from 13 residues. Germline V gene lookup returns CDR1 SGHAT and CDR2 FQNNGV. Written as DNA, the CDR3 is TGTGCCAGCAGGGGACAGGGCTTGGGTGAAGCTTTCTTT. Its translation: CASRGQGLGEAFF.

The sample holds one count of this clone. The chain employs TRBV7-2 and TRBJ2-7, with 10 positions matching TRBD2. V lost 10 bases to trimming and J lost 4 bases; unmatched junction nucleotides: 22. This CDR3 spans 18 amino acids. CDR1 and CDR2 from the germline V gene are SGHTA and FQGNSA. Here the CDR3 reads CATRKGAGTSAPSYEQYF. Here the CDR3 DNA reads TGTGCCACCAGGAAAGGAGCCGGGACTAGCGCCCCTTCGTACGAGCAGTACTTC.

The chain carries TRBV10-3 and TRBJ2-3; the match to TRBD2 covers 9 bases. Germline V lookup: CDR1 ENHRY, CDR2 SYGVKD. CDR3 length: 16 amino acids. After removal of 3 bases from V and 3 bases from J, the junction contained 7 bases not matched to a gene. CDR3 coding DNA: TGTGCCATCAGTGACGGCCTAGCGGGGTCGACAGATACGCAGTATTTT. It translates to CAISDGLAGSTDTQYF.

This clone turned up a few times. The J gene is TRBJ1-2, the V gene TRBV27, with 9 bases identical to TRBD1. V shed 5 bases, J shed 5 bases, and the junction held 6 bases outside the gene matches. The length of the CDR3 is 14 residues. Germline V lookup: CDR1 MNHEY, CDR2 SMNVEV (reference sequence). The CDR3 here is CASSPGQGIYGYTF. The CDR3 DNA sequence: TGTGCCAGCAGTCCCGGACAGGGGATATATGGCTACACCTTC.

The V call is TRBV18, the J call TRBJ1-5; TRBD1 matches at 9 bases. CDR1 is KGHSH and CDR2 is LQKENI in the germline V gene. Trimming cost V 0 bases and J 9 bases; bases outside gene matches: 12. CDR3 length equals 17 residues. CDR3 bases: TGTGCCAGCTCACCACCAAACTCGGGACAGGGTATGCGGCCCCAGCATTTT. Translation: CASSPPNSGQGMRPQHF. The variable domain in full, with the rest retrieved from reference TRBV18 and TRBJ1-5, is NAGVMQNPRHLVRRRGQEARLRCSPMKGHSHVYWYRQLPEEGLKFMVYLQKENIIDESGMPKERFSAEFPKEGPSILRIQQVVRGDSAAYFCASSPPNSGQGMRPQHFGDGTRLSIL.

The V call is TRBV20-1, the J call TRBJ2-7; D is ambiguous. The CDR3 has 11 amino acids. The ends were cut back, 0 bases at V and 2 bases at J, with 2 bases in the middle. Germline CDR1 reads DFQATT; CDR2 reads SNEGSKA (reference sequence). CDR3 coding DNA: TGCAGTGCTAGAGATACCTACGAGCAGTACTTC. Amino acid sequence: CSARDTYEQYF.

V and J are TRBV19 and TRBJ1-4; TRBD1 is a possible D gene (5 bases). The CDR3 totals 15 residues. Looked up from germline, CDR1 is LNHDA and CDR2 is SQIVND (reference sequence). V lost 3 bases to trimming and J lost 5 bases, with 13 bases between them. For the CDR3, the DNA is TGTGCCAGTAGTATCGGGGGGAATTTGAATGAAAAACTGTTTTTT. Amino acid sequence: CASSIGGNLNEKLFF.

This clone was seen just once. The CDR3 protein is CASSFGQGERNTIYF. DNA of the CDR3: TGTGCCAGCAGTTTTGGACAGGGTGAAAGAAACACCATATATTTT. This chain uses TRBV5-6 with TRBJ1-3; 8 positions match TRBD1. Germline V lookup: CDR1 SGHDT, CDR2 YYEEEE. Losses at the gene ends were 5 bases for V and 5 bases for J; bases not matched to a gene: 9. CDR3 length equals 15 residues.

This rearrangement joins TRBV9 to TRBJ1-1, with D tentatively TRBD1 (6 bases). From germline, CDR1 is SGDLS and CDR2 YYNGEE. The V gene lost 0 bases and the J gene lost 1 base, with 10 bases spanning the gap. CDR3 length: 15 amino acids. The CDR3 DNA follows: TGTGCCAGCAGCGTAGCAAGAGGGGGGAACACTGAAGCTTTCTTT. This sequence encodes CASSVARGGNTEAFF.

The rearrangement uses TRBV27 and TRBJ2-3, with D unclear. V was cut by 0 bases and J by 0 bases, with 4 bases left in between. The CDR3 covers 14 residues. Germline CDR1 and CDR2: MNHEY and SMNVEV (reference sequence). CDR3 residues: CASSLSRSTDTQYF. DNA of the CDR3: TGTGCCAGCAGTTTATCGCGCAGCACAGATACGCAGTATTTT.

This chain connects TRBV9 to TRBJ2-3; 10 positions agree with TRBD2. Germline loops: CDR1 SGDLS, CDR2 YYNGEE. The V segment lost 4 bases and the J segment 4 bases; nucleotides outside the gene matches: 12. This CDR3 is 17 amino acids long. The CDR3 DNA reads TGTGCCAGCAGCCCCCGAGATAGCGGGGGGTCCGCAGATACGCAGTATTTT. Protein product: CASSPRDSGGSADTQYF.

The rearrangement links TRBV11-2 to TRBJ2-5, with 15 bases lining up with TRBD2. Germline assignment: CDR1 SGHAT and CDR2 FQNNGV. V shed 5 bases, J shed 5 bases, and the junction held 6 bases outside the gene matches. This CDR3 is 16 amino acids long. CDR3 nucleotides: TGTGCCAGCAGCCCCGGACTAGCGGGGGGGTCCGAGACCCAGTACTTC. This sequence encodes CASSPGLAGGSETQYF. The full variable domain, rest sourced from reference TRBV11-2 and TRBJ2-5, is EAGVAQSPRYKIIEKRQSVAFWCNPISGHATLYWYQQILGQGPKLLIQFQNNGVVDDSQLPKDRFSAERLKGVDSTLKIQPAKLEDSAVYLCASSPGLAGGSETQYFGPGTRLLVL.

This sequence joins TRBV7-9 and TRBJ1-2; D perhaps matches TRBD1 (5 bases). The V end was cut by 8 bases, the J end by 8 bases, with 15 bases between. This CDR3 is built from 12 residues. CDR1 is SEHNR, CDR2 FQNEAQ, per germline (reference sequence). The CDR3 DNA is TGTGCCAGCGGGGGGGAGCCTTTCGGCTACACCTTC. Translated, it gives CASGGEPFGYTF.